This T cell receptor beta chain derives from a study of shared clonotypes between healthy human individuals. Libraries were prepared by immunoSEQ multiplex PCR; TCRdb keeps only in-frame clonotypes and omits some of them. Altogether under 2,000,000 clones are present, around 96% being singletons, with the ten largest covering more than 0.95%. Only CD45RO-negative cells positively selected for CCR7 counted as naive CD8 cells, so terminally differentiated effector memory CD45RA+ cells were excluded. V shed 8 bases, J shed 5 bases, and the junction held 11 bases outside the gene matches. Germline V gene lookup returns CDR1 LNHDA and CDR2 SQIVND (reference sequence). The CDR3 covers 15 residues.

Sequences were obtained from naive CD8+ T cells sorted from blood. The TCR was taken from a man between 18 and 35 years old in good health. The chain joins TRBV19 to TRBJ1-1; 10 positions match TRBD1. Here the CDR3 reads CASALGTGVITEAFF. CDR3 DNA sequence: TGTGCCAGTGCTCTCGGGACAGGGGTAATAACTGAAGCTTTCTTT.